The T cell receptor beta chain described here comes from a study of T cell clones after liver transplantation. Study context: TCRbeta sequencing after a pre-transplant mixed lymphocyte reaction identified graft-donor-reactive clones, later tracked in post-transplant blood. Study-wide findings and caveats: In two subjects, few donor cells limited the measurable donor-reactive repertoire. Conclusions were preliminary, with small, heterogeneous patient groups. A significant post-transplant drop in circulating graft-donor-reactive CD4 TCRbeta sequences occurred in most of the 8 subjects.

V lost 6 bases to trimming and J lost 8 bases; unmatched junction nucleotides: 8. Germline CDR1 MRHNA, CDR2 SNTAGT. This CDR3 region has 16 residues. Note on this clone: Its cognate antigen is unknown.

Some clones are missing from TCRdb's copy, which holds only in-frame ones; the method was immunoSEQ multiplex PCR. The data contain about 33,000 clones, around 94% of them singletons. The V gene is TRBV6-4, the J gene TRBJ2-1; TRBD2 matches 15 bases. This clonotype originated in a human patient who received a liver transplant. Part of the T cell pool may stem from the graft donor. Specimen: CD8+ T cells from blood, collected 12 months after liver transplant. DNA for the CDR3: TGTGCCAGCAGATTACCCGGGACTAGCGGGAGGTATGAGCAGTTCTTC. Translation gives CASRLPGTSGRYEQFF.